These 18 T cell receptor beta chains were sequenced from one sample in a study of CD8+ T cells in alopecia areata. Documented treatment: oral pan-JAK inhibitor, 5-10 mg twice daily. Sequencing relied on a cDNA template that was reverse transcribed from extracted RNA. Profiled with immunoSEQ multiplex PCR; TCRdb holds only in-frame clones, not every one. The repertoire holds about 170,000 clones, with roughly 50% as singletons. Material: CD4+ T cells sorted from blood, obtained at approximately week 56, from a patient treated with tofacitinib. The receptors were sampled from a human donor with alopecia areata.

The rearrangement joins TRBV11-2 to TRBJ2-1, with TRBD2 matching over 13 bases. V lost 0 bases to trimming and J lost 4 bases; unmatched junction nucleotides: 3. The CDR3 length is 17 residues. Germline CDR1 is SGHAT and CDR2 is FQNNGV. CDR3 nucleotide sequence: TGTGCCAGCAGCTTAGAAGGGACTAGCGGGAAGTACAATGAGCAGTTCTTC. Encoded protein: CASSLEGTSGKYNEQFF.

Worth noting for this clone: A junction boundary mismatches the germline segment, possibly from a read error. V gene TRBV7-7 combines with J gene TRBJ2-5; 8 bases map to TRBD2. The V gene's germline CDR1 is SSHAT and CDR2 FNYEAQ (reference sequence). This CDR3 has 16 amino acids. In nucleotides, the CDR3 is TGTGCTAGCAGCTCCGCAGGCGGGGGGTTCCAAGAGACCCAGTACTTC. It translates to CASSSAGGGFQETQYF.

This clone was found a few times. V and J are TRBV29-1 and TRBJ1-3, with D tentatively TRBD1 (5 bases). With 8 bases removed from V and 0 bases from J, the gap between germline ends came to 26 bases. Germline lookup yields CDR1 SQVTM and CDR2 ANQGSEA. The CDR3 is made up of 18 amino acids. Written as DNA, the CDR3 is TGCAGCCTCGCCGGGGCCAGGGAAAACTCCAGCTCTGGAAACACCATATATTTT. It translates to CSLAGARENSSSGNTIYF.

The V call is TRBV13, the J call TRBJ1-1; TRBD1 aligns across 7 bases. Germline values: CDR1 PRHDT, CDR2 FYEKMQ (reference sequence). The ends lost 7 bases at V and 5 bases at J; junction bases unmatched: 10. CDR3 length equals 14 residues. Written as DNA, the CDR3 is TGTGCCAGCAACCTACCGACAGGGAGGACTGAAGCTTTCTTT. This translates into CASNLPTGRTEAFF.

The chain combines TRBV15 with TRBJ2-7; either TRBD1 or TRBD2 may fit D (7 bases each). The length of the CDR3 is 16 residues. The V end was cut by 4 bases, the J end by 2 bases, with 18 bases between. CDR1 is LNHNV and CDR2 is YYDKDF in the germline V gene (reference sequence). The CDR3 DNA reads as TGTGCCACCAGCACCTCCAGGGGGGGGGCCACCTACGAGCAGTACTTC. Translating it yields CATSTSRGGATYEQYF.

V is TRBV2 and J is TRBJ1-1; D may be TRBD1 (6 bases). V was cut by 5 bases and J by 1 base, with 14 bases left in between. The CDR3 contains 15 residues. From germline, CDR1 is SNHLY and CDR2 FYNNEI. CDR3 amino acids: CASSLGAGANTEAFF. Here the CDR3 DNA reads TGTGCCAGCAGTTTGGGGGCAGGGGCGAACACTGAAGCTTTCTTT.

This clone has just a few counts. V gene TRBV9 combines with J gene TRBJ2-3; the D gene is possibly TRBD2 (6 bases). The CDR3 covers 16 residues. The V gene lost 0 bases and the J gene lost 0 bases, with 11 bases spanning the gap. The germline gives CDR1 SGDLS, CDR2 YYNGEE. CDR3 protein: CASSVGRGASTDTQYF. For the CDR3, the DNA is TGTGCCAGCAGCGTAGGTCGCGGGGCTAGCACAGATACGCAGTATTTT.

This clone was found once. The J gene is TRBJ2-1, the V gene TRBV7-9, with D perhaps matching TRBD1 or TRBD2 (5 bases each). The ends were cut back, 5 bases at V and 11 bases at J, with 13 bases in the middle. Germline CDR1 reads SEHNR; CDR2 reads FQNEAQ (reference sequence). The CDR3 is 12 amino acids. The CDR3 protein is CASSATPGQQFF. The DNA of the CDR3 is TGTGCCAGCAGCGCCACCCCGGGACAGCAGTTCTTC.

The rearrangement links TRBV7-2 to TRBJ2-3; 10 bases match TRBD1. Trimming removed 1 base from V and 5 bases from J; junction bases left unmatched: 3. The CDR3 runs 15 residues. CDR1 and CDR2 from the germline V gene are SGHTA and FQGNSA. For the CDR3, the DNA is TGTGCCAGCAGCTTAGGACAGGGGGCGGTAGATACGCAGTATTTT. Amino acids: CASSLGQGAVDTQYF.

In this sample, this clone turned up a few times. This sequence joins TRBV29-1 and TRBJ1-1, with D uncertain. Trimming removed 6 bases from V and 3 bases from J, with 11 bases in between. CDR3 length equals 12 residues. Germline CDR1 is SQVTM and CDR2 is ANQGSEA. The CDR3 bases are TGCAGCGTCCTACGAGTAGACACTGAAGCTTTCTTT. Amino acids: CSVLRVDTEAFF.

The CDR3, as DNA: TGCGCCAGCAGCCAAGTAGGGGTATTGAACACTGAAGCTTTCTTT. It codes for CASSQVGVLNTEAFF. The rearrangement links TRBV4-1 to TRBJ1-1, with TRBD1 as a possible D gene (5 bases). V was pared by 1 base and J by 0 bases, with 9 bases between. CDR1 is MGHRA, CDR2 YSYEKL, per germline. The CDR3 extends over 15 amino acids.

This chain connects TRBV4-1 to TRBJ2-5, with D maybe TRBD1 (5 bases). The CDR3 runs 15 residues. Trimming stripped 2 bases from V and 4 bases from J, with 14 bases between. Looked up from germline, CDR1 is MGHRA and CDR2 is YSYEKL. The CDR3 DNA is TGCGCCAGCAGCCAACTCTACATTGGGGCAGAGACCCAGTACTTC. Encoded protein: CASSQLYIGAETQYF.

V gene TRBV7-2 combines with J gene TRBJ1-1, with no clear D. CDR3 length: 15 residues. Germline CDR1 is SGHTA and CDR2 is FQGNSA. V lost 5 bases, J lost 0 bases, and 13 bases lay in between. CDR3 in amino acids: CASSPSTTMNTEAFF. Here the CDR3 DNA reads TGTGCCAGCAGCCCCTCAACTACCATGAACACTGAAGCTTTCTTT.

V gene TRBV9 combines with J gene TRBJ1-1, with a weak D call TRBD1 (5 bases). This CDR3 has 14 residues. Trimming shortened V by 3 bases and J by 0 bases, and 9 bases separated the two germline ends. The germline V gene encodes CDR1 SGDLS and CDR2 YYNGEE. CDR3 region: CASSARVVNTEAFF. DNA for the CDR3: TGTGCCAGCAGCGCCAGGGTTGTGAACACTGAAGCTTTCTTT.

V and J are TRBV29-1 and TRBJ2-6, with a weak D call TRBD1 (5 bases). CDR1 is SQVTM, CDR2 ANQGSEA, per germline. The CDR3 sequence is 15 residues long. Trimming shortened V by 4 bases and J by 1 base, and 11 bases separated the two germline ends. The CDR3 nucleotides are TGCAGCGTTGGGACATGGAATTCTGGGGCCAACGTCCTGACTTTC. This encodes CSVGTWNSGANVLTF.

This clone was observed at least ten times. In DNA form, the CDR3 reads TGTGCCAGCAGCTTTGGGAGCCAAGAGACCCAGTACTTC. This sequence encodes CASSFGSQETQYF. The rearrangement uses TRBV7-3 and TRBJ2-5, with a weak D call TRBD2 (5 bases). Deletions cut 3 bases from V and 1 base from J, with 6 bases between. The germline CDR1 and CDR2 sequences are SGHTA and FQGTGA. There are 13 residues in the CDR3.

The V gene is TRBV10-3, the J gene TRBJ2-7; no clear D. The CDR3 contains 12 residues. Germline CDR1 and CDR2: ENHRY and SYGVKD. Trimming removed 10 bases at V and 3 bases at J, with 13 bases between. For the CDR3, the DNA is TGTGCCAGCCAGGCCTGGAACTACGAGCAGTACTTC. Its translation: CASQAWNYEQYF.

The chain is built from TRBV11-2 and TRBJ1-2; TRBD1 might be the D (6 bases). Between the trimmed V and J ends, which lost 1 base and 8 bases, there was a span of 8 bases. Germline CDR1 SGHAT, CDR2 FQNNGV. CDR3 length: 12 amino acids. CDR3 protein: CASSLVTGGYTF. As DNA, the CDR3 is TGTGCCAGCAGCTTAGTGACAGGCGGCTACACCTTC.